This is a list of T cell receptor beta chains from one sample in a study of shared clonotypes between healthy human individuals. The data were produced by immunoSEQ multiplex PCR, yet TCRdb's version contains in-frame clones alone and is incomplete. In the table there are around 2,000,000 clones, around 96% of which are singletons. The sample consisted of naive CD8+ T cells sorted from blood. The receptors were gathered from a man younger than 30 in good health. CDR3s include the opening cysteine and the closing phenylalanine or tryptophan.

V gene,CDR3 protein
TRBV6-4,CASSDSPGGFYGYTF
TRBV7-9,CASSRGDRNYNEQFF
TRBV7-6,CASSLGGVGEQYF
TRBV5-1,CASSYGGFRSDEQYF
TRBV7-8,CASSPRTSGETQYF
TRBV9,CASSDLTASEAFF
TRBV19,CASSIGELGEQYF
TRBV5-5,CASSFDGIYGYTF
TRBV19,CASSLSLAGEREQYF
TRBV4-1,CASRRGQDEQFF
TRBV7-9,CASSLERGGPKDTQYF
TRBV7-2,CASSLYLMTGELFF
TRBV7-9,CASSPGGEGLGYNEQFF
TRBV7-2,CASSLPTRAANQPQHF
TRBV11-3,CASSVPGTGELFF
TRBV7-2,CASSLGGTGWTEAFF
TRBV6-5,CASSYSTGQEPQHF
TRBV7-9,CASSLGVGFDEQFF
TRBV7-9,CASSLPMVTEAFF
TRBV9,CASSPQRGNEQFF
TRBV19,CASTETHGGRYNSPLHF
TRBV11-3,CASRVGGAGNQPQHF
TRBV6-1,CASSEWPRGHEQFF
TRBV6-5,CASSPNPGNTIYF
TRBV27,CASSLYGPGSRTEAFF
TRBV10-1,CASSESSGNNEQFF
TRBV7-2,CASSQELAGGSHEQYF
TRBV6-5,CASSYSMTDYEQYF
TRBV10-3,CAISGGDKQFF
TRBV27,CASLAGGLTDTQYF
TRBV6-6,CASNLSGATYEQYF
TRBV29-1,CSVLEGGELFF
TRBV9,CASSVAINNEQFF
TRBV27,CASSLAGYMNTEAFF
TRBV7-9,CASSHTEAFF
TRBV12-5,CASGLKGTYEQYF
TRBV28,CASRLMENTGELFF
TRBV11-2,CASRSLSGAYTF
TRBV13,CASSLTMDRVNTEAFF
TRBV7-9,CASSLDAVYNSPLHF
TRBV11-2,CASSAATGATEAFF
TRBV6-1,CASSEKVFNTGELFF
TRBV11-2,CASSFGRGYEQYF
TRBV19,CASSPTGDTEAFF
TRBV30,CAWKSPAEGGEAFF
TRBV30,CAWSQWVTDTQYF
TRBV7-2,CASSLPAGQGWLTTEAFF
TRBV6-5,CASSYGQVGGRETQYF
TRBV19,CASSIGTAITDTQYF
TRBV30,CAFGTVTETQYF
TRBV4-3,CASSQDLSGSYEQYF
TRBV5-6,CASSSTNSGGPYNEQFF
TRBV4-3,CASSLRWDIVDEQFF
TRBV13,CASSTGSNEQYF